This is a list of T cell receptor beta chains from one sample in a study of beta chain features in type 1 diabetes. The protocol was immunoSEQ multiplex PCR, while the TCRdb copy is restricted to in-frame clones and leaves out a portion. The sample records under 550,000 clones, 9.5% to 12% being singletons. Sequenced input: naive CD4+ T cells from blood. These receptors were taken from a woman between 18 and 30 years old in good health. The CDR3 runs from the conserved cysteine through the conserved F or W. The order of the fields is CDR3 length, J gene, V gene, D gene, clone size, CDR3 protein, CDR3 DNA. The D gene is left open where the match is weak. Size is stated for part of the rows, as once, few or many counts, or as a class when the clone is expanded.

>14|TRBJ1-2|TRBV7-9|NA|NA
CASSHPDGVYGYTF
TGTGCCAGCAGCCATCCGGACGGAGTCTATGGCTACACCTTC
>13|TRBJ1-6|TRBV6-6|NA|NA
CASSYEGNSPLHF
TGTGCCAGCAGTTACGAAGGGAATTCACCCCTCCACTTT
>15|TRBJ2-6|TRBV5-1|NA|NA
CASSLEESGANVLTF
TGCGCCAGCAGCTTGGAGGAATCTGGGGCCAACGTCCTGACTTTC
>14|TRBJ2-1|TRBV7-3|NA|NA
CASSLTLFPNEQFF
TGTGCCAGCAGCTTAACTCTTTTCCCAAATGAGCAGTTCTTC
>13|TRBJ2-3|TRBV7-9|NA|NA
CASIQGSTDTQYF
TGTGCCAGCATTCAGGGTAGCACAGATACGCAGTATTTT
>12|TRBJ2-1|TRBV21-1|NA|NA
CASSITGAEQFF
TGTGCCAGCAGCATAACGGGGGCTGAGCAGTTCTTC
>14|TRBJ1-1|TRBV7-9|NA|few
CASSSTPGSGGAFF
TGTGCCAGCAGCTCCACCCCAGGCAGTGGCGGAGCTTTCTTT
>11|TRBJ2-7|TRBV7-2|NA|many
CASSFSYEQYF
TGTGCCAGCAGCTTCTCCTACGAGCAGTACTTC
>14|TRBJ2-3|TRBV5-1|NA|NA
CASSLVSQTDTQYF
TGCGCCAGCAGCTTGGTATCACAGACAGATACGCAGTATTTT
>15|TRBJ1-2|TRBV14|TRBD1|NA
CASSQSGTGSYGYTF
TGTGCCAGCAGCCAATCAGGGACAGGGTCCTATGGCTACACCTTC
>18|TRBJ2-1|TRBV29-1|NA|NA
CSVDGGNEQGWYDNEQFF
TGCAGCGTTGACGGGGGGAACGAACAGGGATGGTATGACAATGAGCAGTTCTTC
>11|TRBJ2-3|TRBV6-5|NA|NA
CASRTVTRQYF
TGTGCCAGCAGAACAGTAACCCGGCAGTATTTT
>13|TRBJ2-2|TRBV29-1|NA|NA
CSVEEGPGGELFF
TGCAGCGTTGAAGAGGGGCCGGGCGGGGAGCTGTTTTTT
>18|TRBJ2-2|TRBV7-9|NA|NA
CASSLDRPLFANTGELFF
TGTGCCAGCAGCTTAGACCGACCATTGTTCGCGAACACCGGGGAGCTGTTTTTT
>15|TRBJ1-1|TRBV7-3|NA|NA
CASSPSRDIGTEAFF
TGTGCCAGCAGCCCGTCCCGGGACATTGGCACTGAAGCTTTCTTT
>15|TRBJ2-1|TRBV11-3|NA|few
CASSAGTSFYNEQFF
TGTGCCAGCAGCGCCGGGACTTCCTTTTACAATGAGCAGTTCTTC
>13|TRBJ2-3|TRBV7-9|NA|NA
CASSFPGTDTQYF
TGTGCCAGCAGCTTTCCCGGCACAGATACGCAGTATTTT
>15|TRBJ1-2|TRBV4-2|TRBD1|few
CASSQDGTGVGRYTF
TGTGCCAGCAGCCAAGATGGGACAGGGGTTGGAAGGTACACCTTC
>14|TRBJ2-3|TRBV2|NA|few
CASSDGAVADTQYF
TGTGCCAGCAGTGACGGTGCAGTCGCAGATACGCAGTATTTT
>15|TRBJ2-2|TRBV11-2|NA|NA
CASSVRELLTGELFF
TGTGCCAGCAGCGTACGGGAGCTCCTAACCGGGGAGCTGTTTTTT
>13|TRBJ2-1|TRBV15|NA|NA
CATSRDEGYEQFF
TGTGCCACCAGCAGAGATGAAGGTTATGAGCAGTTCTTC
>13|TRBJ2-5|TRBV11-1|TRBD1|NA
CASSRTGQETQYF
TGTGCCAGCAGCCGGACAGGGCAAGAGACTCAGTACTTC
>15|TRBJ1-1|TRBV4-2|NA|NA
CASSQEHGGRTEAFF
TGTGCCAGCAGCCAAGAGCACGGGGGGCGCACTGAAGCTTTCTTT
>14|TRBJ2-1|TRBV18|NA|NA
CASSPLAEKLQQFF
TGTGCCAGCTCACCCTTGGCAGAGAAATTACAGCAGTTCTTC
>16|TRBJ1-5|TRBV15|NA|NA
CATSRERGGGNQPQHF
TGTGCCACCAGCAGAGAACGGGGCGGAGGCAATCAGCCCCAGCATTTT
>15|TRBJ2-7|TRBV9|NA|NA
CASSVVSPRAYEQYF
TGTGCCAGCAGCGTAGTTAGTCCCAGGGCCTACGAGCAGTACTTC
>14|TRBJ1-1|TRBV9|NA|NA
CASSVDGWNTEAFF
TGTGCCAGCAGCGTAGACGGCTGGAACACTGAAGCTTTCTTT
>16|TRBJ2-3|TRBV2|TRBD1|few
CASRISGTVSTDTQYF
TGTGCCAGCAGGATTTCCGGGACAGTATCCACAGATACGCAGTATTTT
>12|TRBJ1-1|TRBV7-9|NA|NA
CASSLGAVEAFF
TGTGCCAGCAGCTTAGGGGCAGTTGAAGCTTTCTTT
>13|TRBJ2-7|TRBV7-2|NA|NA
CASSPPGPYEQYF
TGTGCCAGCAGCCCCCCGGGCCCCTACGAGCAGTACTTC
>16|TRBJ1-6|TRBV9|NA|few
CASSERAQGGGSPLHF
TGTGCCAGCAGCGAGAGAGCGCAGGGCGGTGGTTCACCCCTCCACTTT
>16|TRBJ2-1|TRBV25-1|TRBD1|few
CASSDPRAGGWGEQFF
TGTGCCAGCAGTGACCCTAGGGCAGGGGGATGGGGTGAGCAGTTCTTC
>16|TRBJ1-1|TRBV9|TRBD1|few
CASSAFQGARDTEAFF
TGTGCCAGCAGCGCGTTCCAGGGGGCGCGGGACACTGAAGCTTTCTTT
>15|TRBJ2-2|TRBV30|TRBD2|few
CAWDASGILHGELFF
TGTGCCTGGGACGCGAGCGGGATCCTACACGGGGAGCTGTTTTTT
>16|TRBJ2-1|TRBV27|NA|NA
CASSTSHRVPYNEQFF
TGTGCCAGCAGTACATCGCACAGGGTCCCCTACAATGAGCAGTTCTTC
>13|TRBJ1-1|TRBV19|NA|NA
CASSLPGVTEAFF
TGTGCCAGTAGTCTGCCGGGGGTCACTGAAGCTTTCTTT
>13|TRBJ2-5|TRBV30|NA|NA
CAWSGGQLETQYF
TGTGCCTGGAGTGGGGGGCAGCTAGAGACCCAGTACTTC
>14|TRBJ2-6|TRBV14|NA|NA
CASSRGSGANVLTF
TGTGCCAGCTCCCGGGGGAGTGGGGCCAACGTCCTGACTTTC
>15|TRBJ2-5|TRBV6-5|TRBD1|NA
CASSSPDRAMKTQYF
TGTGCCAGCAGCTCCCCCGACAGGGCGATGAAGACCCAGTACTTC
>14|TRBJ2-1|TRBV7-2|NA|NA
CASSPLRRHNEQFF
TGTGCCAGCAGTCCGCTAAGACGGCACAATGAGCAGTTCTTC
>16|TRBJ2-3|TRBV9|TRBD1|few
CASSVVPDRGADTQYF
TGTGCCAGCAGCGTAGTTCCGGACAGGGGTGCAGATACGCAGTATTTT
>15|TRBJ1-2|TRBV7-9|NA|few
CASSLAGTAGYGYTF
TGTGCCAGCAGCTTAGCCGGGACGGCCGGTTATGGCTACACCTTC
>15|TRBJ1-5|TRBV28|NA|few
CASSSPGGRGQPQHF
TGTGCCAGCAGTTCCCCCGGGGGCCGGGGTCAGCCCCAGCATTTT
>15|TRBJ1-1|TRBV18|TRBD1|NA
CASSPLTGENTEAFF
TGTGCCAGCTCACCACTGACAGGGGAGAACACTGAAGCTTTCTTT
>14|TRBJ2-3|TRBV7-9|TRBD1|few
CASIRDRSTDTQYF
TGTGCCAGCATCCGGGACAGGAGCACAGATACGCAGTATTTT
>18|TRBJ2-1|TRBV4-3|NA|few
CASSQEQQGTLWYNEQFF
TGCGCCAGCAGCCAAGAACAACAGGGTACCTTGTGGTACAATGAGCAGTTCTTC
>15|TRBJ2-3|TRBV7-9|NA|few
CASSLGAGNTDTQYF
TGTGCCAGCAGCTTAGGTGCAGGGAACACAGATACGCAGTATTTT
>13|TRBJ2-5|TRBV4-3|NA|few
CASSPEWGETQYF
TGCGCCAGCAGCCCTGAGTGGGGGGAGACCCAGTACTTC